This T cell receptor (beta chain) was recorded in a study of identical twins. Unique molecular identifiers were present on the cDNA, which also gained a universal primer site by template switching. Via MiXCR, TCRdb re-called the 5' RACE reads, giving one row per CDR3 protein. Of about 530,000 distinct CDR3 sequences listed, around 22% are singletons. There were only healthy Caucasians among the donors. This clonotype came up a few times. The germline V gene has CDR1 LGHNA and CDR2 YNFKEQ. The CDR3 is 14 amino acids. V gave up 6 bases and J gave up 3 bases, with 14 bases separating them. These data also formed part of another study, on yellow fever vaccine responses in identical twins.

Sequencing was done on a sample of CD4+ T cells sorted from blood. The clonotype comes from a woman aged 18-35 years in good health. The rearrangement uses TRBV4-2 and TRBJ1-1, with D unclear. CDR3 in DNA: TGTGCCAGCAGATTTGGGGAGACCGACACTGAAGCTTTCTTT. Its translation: CASRFGETDTEAFF.